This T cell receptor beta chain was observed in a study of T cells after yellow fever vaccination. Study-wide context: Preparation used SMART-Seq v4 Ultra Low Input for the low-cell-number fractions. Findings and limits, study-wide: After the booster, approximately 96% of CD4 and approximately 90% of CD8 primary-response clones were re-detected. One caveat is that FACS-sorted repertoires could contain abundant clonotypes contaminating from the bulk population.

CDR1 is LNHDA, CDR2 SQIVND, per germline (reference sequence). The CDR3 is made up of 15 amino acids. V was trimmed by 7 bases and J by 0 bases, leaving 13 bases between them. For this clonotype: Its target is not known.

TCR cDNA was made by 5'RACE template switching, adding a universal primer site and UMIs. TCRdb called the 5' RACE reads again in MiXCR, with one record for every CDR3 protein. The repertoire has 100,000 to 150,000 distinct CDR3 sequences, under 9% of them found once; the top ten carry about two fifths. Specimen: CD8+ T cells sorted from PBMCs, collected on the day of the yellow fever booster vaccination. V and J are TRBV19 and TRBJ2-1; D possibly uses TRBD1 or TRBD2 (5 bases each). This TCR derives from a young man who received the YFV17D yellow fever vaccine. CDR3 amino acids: CASKGIASSYNEQFF. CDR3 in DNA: TGTGCCAGTAAGGGGATAGCGTCCTCCTACAATGAGCAGTTCTTC.